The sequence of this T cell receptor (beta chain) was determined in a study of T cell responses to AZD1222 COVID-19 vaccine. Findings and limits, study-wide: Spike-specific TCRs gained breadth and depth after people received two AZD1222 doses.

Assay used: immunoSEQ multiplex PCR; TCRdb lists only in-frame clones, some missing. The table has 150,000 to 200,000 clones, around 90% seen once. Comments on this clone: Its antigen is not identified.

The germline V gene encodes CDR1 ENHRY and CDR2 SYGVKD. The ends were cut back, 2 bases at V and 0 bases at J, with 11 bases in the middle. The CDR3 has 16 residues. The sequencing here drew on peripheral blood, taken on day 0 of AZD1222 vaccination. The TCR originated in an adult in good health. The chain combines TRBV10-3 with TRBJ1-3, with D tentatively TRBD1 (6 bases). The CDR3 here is CAISEIGQTSGNTIYF. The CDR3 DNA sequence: TGTGCCATCAGTGAGATTGGACAGACCTCTGGAAACACCATATATTTT.